Sequencing of this T cell receptor (beta chain) was carried out in a study of T cells in Graves' hyperthyroidism and ophthalmopathy. About the research overall: Peripheral blood was collected at initial diagnosis, before any treatment.

The diagnostic basis comprised clinical symptoms, serum thyroxine and TRAb, thyroid ultrasound and orbital computed tomography. The trim removed 6 bases at V and 5 bases at J, leaving 1 base unmatched. This CDR3 is 12 amino acids long. CDR1 is KGHDR, CDR2 SFDVKD, per germline. TCR beta CDR3 region amplification was performed from RNA transcripts. Carried out on the TCR CDR3, a first-round RT-PCR used the HTBI primer set. In TCRdb, the multiplex PCR reads were re-called with MiXCR into one record per CDR3 protein. This sample has nearly 750,000 distinct CDR3 sequences, with approximately 40% found just once.

Sequencing was performed on blood. This TCR was sampled from a woman between 35 and 50 years old with Graves' hyperthyroidism. The chain is built from TRBV24-1 and TRBJ2-7; 9 bases are shared with TRBD1. The DNA for the CDR3 is TGTGCCACCAGTAGGACAGGGGACGAGCAGTACTTC. Its translation: CATSRTGDEQYF.